This entry concerns a single T cell receptor beta chain. Its specificity is unknown. The length of the CDR3 is 16 residues. V was cut by 0 bases and J by 0 bases, with 12 bases left in between. Germline CDR1 is SGHTA and CDR2 is FQGNSA. Autoimmune disease history or systemic immunosuppression excluded patients. The sample is drawn from a study of OX40 agonist ivuxolimab in advanced cancers. Study at large: Hepatocellular carcinoma, melanoma, renal cell or head and neck cancer affected the dose-escalation patients. Partial responses occurred in Three dose-escalation patients, one with hepatocellular carcinoma and two with cutaneous melanoma. Whole-study results and caveats: Averaged across samples, CD8+ T cells carried more expanded clones than CD4+ did.

Libraries were prepared by immunoSEQ multiplex PCR; TCRdb keeps only in-frame clonotypes and omits some of them. The sample carries 30,000 to 35,000 clones, 65% to 85% recorded once. Sequencing used CD4+ or CD8+ T cells sorted from blood, obtained in a trial of the OX40 agonist ivuxolimab. The chain uses TRBV7-2 and TRBJ2-7; D is perhaps TRBD2 (6 bases). This clonotype originated in an adult with an advanced solid tumor such as melanoma, head and neck, liver or kidney cancer. The DNA for the CDR3 is TGTGCCAGCAGCTTAGCGACGGCGGGGCCCTCCTACGAGCAGTACTTC. It codes for CASSLATAGPSYEQYF.